What follows is one TCR beta chain and its context. Antigen unknown. CDR1 MDHEN and CDR2 SYDVKM come from the germline V gene. The CDR3 extends over 15 amino acids. Trimming cost V 5 bases and J 1 base; bases outside gene matches: 3. The data stem from a study of T cell responses to AZD1222 COVID-19 vaccine. Study outcomes and limitations: Baseline seropositivity occurred in only a handful of AZD1222 recipients. Repertoire sampling occurred only after the peak T cell response. There were mostly white British donors and more females than males, and clonal diversity was possibly underestimated. Nearly half of the spike-specific TCRs reportedly recognize variant regions that carry no mutations.

The data were produced by immunoSEQ multiplex PCR, yet TCRdb's version contains in-frame clones alone and is incomplete. This table holds some 120,000 clones, around 90% found once. The sequence came from an adult in good health. The starting material was peripheral blood, obtained on day 0 of MenACWY control vaccination. This sequence joins TRBV28 and TRBJ2-3, with 10 bases fitting TRBD2. CDR3: CASSPGTSGTDTQYF. The DNA of the CDR3 is TGTGCCAGCAGTCCCGGGACTAGCGGCACAGATACGCAGTATTTT.